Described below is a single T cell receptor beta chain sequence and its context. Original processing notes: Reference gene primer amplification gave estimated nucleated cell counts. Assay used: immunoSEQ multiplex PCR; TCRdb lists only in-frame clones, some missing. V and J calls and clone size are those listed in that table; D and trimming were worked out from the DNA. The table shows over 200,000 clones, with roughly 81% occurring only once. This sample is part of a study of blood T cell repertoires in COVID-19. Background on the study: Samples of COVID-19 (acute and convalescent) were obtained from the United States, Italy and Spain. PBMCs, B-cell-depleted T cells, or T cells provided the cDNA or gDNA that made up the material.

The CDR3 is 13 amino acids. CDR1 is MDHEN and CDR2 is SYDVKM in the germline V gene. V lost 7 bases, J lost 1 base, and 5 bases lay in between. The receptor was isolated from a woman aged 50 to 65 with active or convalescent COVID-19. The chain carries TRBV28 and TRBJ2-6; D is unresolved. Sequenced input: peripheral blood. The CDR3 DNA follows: TGTGCCAGCAATAGATCTGGGGCCAACGTCCTGACTTTC. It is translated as CASNRSGANVLTF.